Listed below are T cell receptor beta chains from one sample, sequenced in a study of blood T cell repertoires in COVID-19. TCRdb's copy holds only in-frame clones and misses some; the assay was immunoSEQ multiplex PCR. The table records approximately 240,000 clones, 83% of them present only once. What was sequenced was peripheral blood. These receptors all come from a woman in her twenties or thirties with COVID-19, enrolled during active disease. CDR3s include the opening cysteine and the closing phenylalanine or tryptophan. A D gene is named only where the DNA matches it firmly. A clone size is listed for some rows: how often the clone was seen (once, few, many), or a class if it is expanded.

v_gene	abundance	d_gene	j_gene	CDR3nt	CDR3aa
TRBV27	NA	NA	TRBJ2-2	TGTGCCAGCAGTTTCCGGGGCACCGGGGAGCTGTTTTTT	CASSFRGTGELFF
TRBV30	NA	TRBD1	TRBJ1-2	TGTGCCTGGACCAAATCTCGGACAGGGCTCTACACCTTC	CAWTKSRTGLYTF
TRBV5-1	once	NA	TRBJ2-5	TGCGCCAGCAGCTTGGGAGATAGTCACGGAGGAGAGACCCAGTACTTC	CASSLGDSHGGETQYF
TRBV19	NA	NA	TRBJ1-3	TGTGCCAGTATGGGGCCTGGAAACACCATATATTTT	CASMGPGNTIYF
TRBV3-1/TRBV3-2	once	NA	TRBJ1-2	TGTGCCAGCAGCTACCGGGACTATGGCTACACCTTC	CASSYRDYGYTF
TRBV5-4	NA	NA	TRBJ2-3	TGTGCCAGCAGCTTGAAGAGCTACACAGATACGCAGTATTTT	CASSLKSYTDTQYF
TRBV11-3	NA	NA	TRBJ2-2	TGTGCCAGCAGCACGGAGGGCACCGGGGAGCTGTTTTTT	CASSTEGTGELFF
TRBV28	once	TRBD1	TRBJ1-5	TGTGCCAGCAGCCGACAGGGGGGGAATAGCAATCAGCCCCAGCATTTT	CASSRQGGNSNQPQHF
TRBV7-9	NA	TRBD2	TRBJ2-5	TGTGCCAGCAGCCGCGGGGCGGGAGGAGGAGAGACCCAGTACTTC	CASSRGAGGGETQYF
TRBV18	NA	TRBD1	TRBJ1-2	TGTGCCAGCTCACCTGGGACAGGGTATAACTATGGCTACACCTTC	CASSPGTGYNYGYTF
TRBV7-3	NA	NA	TRBJ2-2	TGTGCCAGCAGCCCCTGGGTTGGGGGGACCGGGGAGCTGTTTTTT	CASSPWVGGTGELFF
TRBV28	NA	TRBD1	TRBJ2-2	TGTGCCAGCTACTTCCGTGGGGGGCAGGGGGCTAACACCGGGGAGCTGTTTTTT	CASYFRGGQGANTGELFF
TRBV19	NA	TRBD1	TRBJ2-5	TGTGCCAGTAGTCCCGGGGACAGGTCCCTCCAAGAGACCCAGTACTTC	CASSPGDRSLQETQYF
TRBV19	NA	TRBD2	TRBJ2-1	TGTGCCAGTCACCCGGGCGGGACTACCTACAATGAGCAGTTCTTC	CASHPGGTTYNEQFF
TRBV9	NA	TRBD1	TRBJ2-7	TGTGCCAGCAGTGCCGGACAGGGGGACGAGCAGTACTTC	CASSAGQGDEQYF
TRBV6-6	NA	NA	TRBJ1-3	TGTGCCAGCAGTAACAGGGTTTCTGGAAACACCATATATTTT	CASSNRVSGNTIYF
TRBV18	NA	TRBD2	TRBJ2-7	TGTGCCAGCTCACCGAGGACTAGCGGGATTTCGGGGGAGCAGTACTTC	CASSPRTSGISGEQYF
TRBV7-9	NA	TRBD2	TRBJ2-5	TGTGCCAGCAGCTCTACTCCGGGACTAGCGTATCAAGAGACCCAGTACTTC	CASSSTPGLAYQETQYF
TRBV5-6	NA	NA	TRBJ1-2	TGTGCCAGCAGCTCTACAGGGAACTATGGCTACACCTTC	CASSSTGNYGYTF
TRBV5-1	NA	TRBD1	TRBJ1-4	TGCGCCAGCAGGGACCGGGACAGAAATAATGAAAAACTGTTTTTT	CASRDRDRNNEKLFF
TRBV5-1	NA	NA	TRBJ2-3	TGCGCCAGCAGCTTGGCCACTAGAACAGATACGCAGTATTTT	CASSLATRTDTQYF
TRBV6-5	NA	TRBD2	TRBJ2-1	TGTGCCAGCAGTTACTCGGTTAGCGGGAATCGCCATGAGCAGTTCTTC	CASSYSVSGNRHEQFF
TRBV6-4	NA	TRBD2	TRBJ2-7	TGTGCCAGCACCTTGCCCCCAGGACTAGCGGGAGCGAGGCGGGACGAGCAGTACTTC	CASTLPPGLAGARRDEQYF
TRBV9	few	TRBD2	TRBJ2-2	TGTGCCAGCAGCGTAGCTAGCGGGGTAGGGACCGGGGAGCTGTTTTTT	CASSVASGVGTGELFF
TRBV2	NA	NA	TRBJ1-1	TGTGCCAGCAGTGAACAATCCCCTGAAGCTTTCTTT	CASSEQSPEAFF
TRBV6-2/TRBV6-3	NA	NA	TRBJ1-5	TGTGCCAGCAGCTCCTGGGGGGACAATCAGCCCCAGCATTTT	CASSSWGDNQPQHF
TRBV19	few	NA	TRBJ1-2	TGTGCCAGTAGTATAGTTGGGGGCAACTATGGCTACACCTTC	CASSIVGGNYGYTF
TRBV7-3	NA	TRBD1	TRBJ2-6	TGTGCCAGCAGCCCGGGGACAGGGCGATCTGGGGCCAACGTCCTGACTTTC	CASSPGTGRSGANVLTF
TRBV9	NA	NA	TRBJ2-7	TGTGCCAGCAGCACCGAGGACGCGGGGCAGTACGAGCAGTACTTC	CASSTEDAGQYEQYF
TRBV5-4	NA	NA	TRBJ1-2	TGTGCCAGCAGCGACGAAGCGAGCTATGGCTACACCTTC	CASSDEASYGYTF
TRBV3-1/TRBV3-2	NA	TRBD1	TRBJ2-5	TGTGCCAGCAGCCTAGGACAGGGGGCGGGAGAGACCCAGTACTTC	CASSLGQGAGETQYF
TRBV5-4	NA	TRBD1	TRBJ1-4	TGTGCCAGCAGCTCGGACAGGGGCGATGAAAAACTGTTTTTT	CASSSDRGDEKLFF
TRBV5-1	NA	NA	TRBJ2-3	TGCGCCAGCAGCTTGGATGGACTCAACCGAGCAGATACGCAGTATTTT	CASSLDGLNRADTQYF
TRBV29-1	NA	NA	TRBJ2-7	TGCAGCGCGCGCTCTGGGACTCGATCCGGCGAGCAGTACTTC	CSARSGTRSGEQYF
TRBV9	NA	TRBD1	TRBJ1-6	TGTGCCAGCAGCGATGGGACAGGGGATTTCAGCTCCTATAATTCACCCCTCCACTTT	CASSDGTGDFSSYNSPLHF
TRBV6-5	NA	NA	TRBJ1-2	TGTGCCAGCAGGACAGTTCGGCACATTAACTATGGCTACACCTTC	CASRTVRHINYGYTF
TRBV11-2	NA	TRBD1	TRBJ2-7	TGTGCCAGCAGCTTAGCCGGGACAGGGTCTAGAAAATACGAGCAGTACTTC	CASSLAGTGSRKYEQYF
TRBV21-1	NA	NA	TRBJ2-7	TGTGCCAGCAGCTATGGACAGGGGATACTTGTGGGACTAGCGACCTACGAGCAGTACTTC	CASSYGQGILVGLATYEQYF
TRBV9	NA	NA	TRBJ1-5	TGTGCCAGCAGCCCAACAGGGTCTAGCAATCAGCCCCAGCATTTT	CASSPTGSSNQPQHF
TRBV3-1/TRBV3-2	NA	NA	TRBJ2-5	TGTGCCAGCAGCCAAGTGAGGGGGGGCGGGGAGACCCAGTACTTC	CASSQVRGGGETQYF
TRBV5-1	NA	NA	TRBJ1-4	TGCGCCAGCAGCTTGGCCGGACAGATTAATGAAAAACTGTTTTTT	CASSLAGQINEKLFF
TRBV12-3/TRBV12-4	NA	NA	TRBJ1-6	TGTGCCAGCAGTTTAGGCGGACCCCTCCACTTT	CASSLGGPLHF
TRBV7-2	NA	NA	TRBJ2-3	TGTGCCAGCAGCCGGTTCCTAGTAGCAGATACGCAGTATTTT	CASSRFLVADTQYF
TRBV23-1	NA	NA	TRBJ2-5	TGCGCCAGTGAGGGTCGGGACAACGAACAAGAGACCCAGTACTTC	CASEGRDNEQETQYF
TRBV19	NA	NA	TRBJ1-5	TGTGCCAGTAGTATTGGGGGTTTAGGCGGGGTGAGACAGCCCCAGCATTTT	CASSIGGLGGVRQPQHF
TRBV12-3/TRBV12-4	once	NA	TRBJ2-1	TGTGCCAGCAGTTTGGCTAGCGAGGTCTTCTTC	CASSLASEVFF
TRBV2	few	NA	TRBJ1-1	TGTGCCAGAACAGGGAACACTGAAGCTTTCTTT	CARTGNTEAFF
TRBV29-1	few	NA	TRBJ2-2	TGCAGCGTTACGATGAACTCGAACACCGGGGAGCTGTTTTTT	CSVTMNSNTGELFF
TRBV10-3	NA	NA	TRBJ2-3	TGTGCCATCAGTGAGTATTCGTCCACAGATACGCAGTATTTT	CAISEYSSTDTQYF
TRBV7-3	NA	NA	TRBJ2-3	TGTGCCAGCAGCCATAGACAGTACACAGATACGCAGTATTTT	CASSHRQYTDTQYF
TRBV15	few	NA	TRBJ1-2	TGTGCCACCAGCAGAGGCCTAATTGGCTACACCTTC	CATSRGLIGYTF
TRBV13	NA	TRBD1	TRBJ1-6	TGTGCCAGCAGCTTAGGCCAGGGGGCAGGTGATAATTCACCCCTCCACTTT	CASSLGQGAGDNSPLHF
TRBV6-6	NA	NA	TRBJ1-2	TGTGCCAGCAGTTTTACAGGGACCCAGGCCTATGGCTACACCTTC	CASSFTGTQAYGYTF
TRBV12-5	NA	TRBD2	TRBJ2-1	TGTGCTAGTTGGGGACTAGCGGGAAATGAGCAGTTCTTC	CASWGLAGNEQFF
TRBV19	few	TRBD1	TRBJ1-6	TGTGCCAGTAGCCCGACAGGGGGTAATTCACCCCTCCACTTT	CASSPTGGNSPLHF
TRBV2	NA	TRBD1	TRBJ1-5	TGTGCCAGCAGTGGTGGTGACAGGGGCAATCAGCCCCAGCATTTT	CASSGGDRGNQPQHF
TRBV28	NA	NA	TRBJ1-5	TGTGCCAGCAGTTTACACATAGGGAGGGGTGGCAATCAGCCCCAGCATTTT	CASSLHIGRGGNQPQHF
TRBV15	NA	TRBD1	TRBJ2-7	TGTGCCACCAGCAGAGCGGTCGGGACAGGGTTCGGGGAGCAGTACTTC	CATSRAVGTGFGEQYF
TRBV5-4	NA	NA	TRBJ1-6	TGTGCCAGCAGCTCGCAGGGGATCGATAATTCACCCCTCCACTTT	CASSSQGIDNSPLHF